This T cell receptor beta chain originates from a study of blood T cell repertoires in COVID-19. Study-wide context: Specimens from acute and convalescent COVID-19 originated in the United States, Italy and Spain. T cells, B-cell-depleted T cells, or PBMCs supplied cDNA or gDNA.

The V and J ends lost 3 bases and 6 bases respectively, with 18 bases between them. Germline V lookup: CDR1 LNHDA, CDR2 SQIVND (reference sequence). The CDR3 is 15 residues long. Only in-frame clones appear in the TCRdb table, and some are missing; sequencing was by immunoSEQ multiplex PCR. The data show about 300,000 clones, with 75% to 95% seen just once and around 1.1% held by the top ten. Residents of about two dozen US areas, aged roughly 18 to 89 years, made up the participants. Sequencing used PBMCs or T cells enriched from blood (not recorded which). This TCR derives from a woman under 40 who had recovered from COVID-19. The chain carries TRBV19 and TRBJ2-7, with D possibly matching TRBD2 (6 bases). The CDR3 reads CASSISRWEEGEQYF. CDR3 DNA: TGTGCCAGTAGTATCTCAAGATGGGAGGAAGGCGAGCAGTACTTC.